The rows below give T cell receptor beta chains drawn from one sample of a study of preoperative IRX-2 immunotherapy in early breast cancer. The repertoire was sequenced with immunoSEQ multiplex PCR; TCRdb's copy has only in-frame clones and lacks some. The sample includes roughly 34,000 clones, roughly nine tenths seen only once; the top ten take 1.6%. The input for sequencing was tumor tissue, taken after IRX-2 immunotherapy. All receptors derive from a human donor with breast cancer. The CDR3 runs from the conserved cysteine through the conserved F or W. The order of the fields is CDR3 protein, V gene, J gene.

CASSEGTSGNSYEQYF,TRBV6-8,TRBJ2-7
CASSPVTMTFGYTF,TRBV18,TRBJ1-2
CSVEEGGGNTIYF,TRBV29-1,TRBJ1-3
CASSDRSYGYTF,TRBV28,TRBJ1-2
CAAESGQGTYEQYF,TRBV30,TRBJ2-7
CASSLTQNTEAFF,TRBV6-8,TRBJ1-1
CASSTLGPNEKLFF,TRBV19,TRBJ1-4
CASSLLRGHLVSPGNTIYF,TRBV7-1,TRBJ1-3
CASSPAGGLTDTQYF,TRBV11-3,TRBJ2-3
CATSRVGGSGNTIYF,TRBV15,TRBJ1-3
CASSPRSWAHGNTIYF,TRBV18,TRBJ1-3
CASNTGVLAGGTGELFF,TRBV6-8,TRBJ2-2
CSVEGAVKETQYF,TRBV29-1,TRBJ2-5
CASSMFHWDRELFF,TRBV19,TRBJ2-2
CASSSGQGNEKLFF,TRBV5-1,TRBJ1-4
CASSLIGETNTEAFF,TRBV11-3,TRBJ1-1
CASSARQGSTEAFF,TRBV14,TRBJ1-1
CASSLSPGVNSPLHF,TRBV11-3,TRBJ1-6
CASSPTREGTEAFF,TRBV6-8,TRBJ1-1
CASSPLTGTGELFF,TRBV23-1,TRBJ2-2
CASSSDWGPSGNTIYF,TRBV6-8,TRBJ1-3
CASKVDSNQPQHF,TRBV6-8,TRBJ1-5
CASSPGQGADTQYF,TRBV23-1,TRBJ2-3
CASTIGNYGYTF,TRBV19,TRBJ1-2
CASSRTGRNTIYF,TRBV6-8,TRBJ1-3
CASSPRGDTEAFF,TRBV18,TRBJ1-1
CASSYSGQGNEKLFF,TRBV6-8,TRBJ1-4
CASSSRGTGTTNYGYTF,TRBV11-3,TRBJ1-2
CAISEPQGTDTQYF,TRBV10-3,TRBJ2-3
CASSPPGQRTDTQYF,TRBV5-1,TRBJ2-3
CASSPGRFEGTEAFF,TRBV11-3,TRBJ1-1
CASSPQQGYTGELFF,TRBV7-1,TRBJ2-2
CAVGGINYGYTF,TRBV6-8,TRBJ1-2
CASSPFGSYNEQFF,TRBV6-8,TRBJ2-1
CASSWGGTNYGYTF,TRBV11-3,TRBJ1-2
CASSQDRNRDYGYTF,TRBV4-1,TRBJ1-2
CASSQESYYNHYEQYF,TRBV22-1,TRBJ2-7
CASMGDSYEQYF,TRBV19,TRBJ2-7
CASRGPQGAMVNQPQHF,TRBV6-8,TRBJ1-5
CASSQDVQGNQPQHF,TRBV7-1,TRBJ1-5
CASSLEFSNEKLFF,TRBV7-7,TRBJ1-4